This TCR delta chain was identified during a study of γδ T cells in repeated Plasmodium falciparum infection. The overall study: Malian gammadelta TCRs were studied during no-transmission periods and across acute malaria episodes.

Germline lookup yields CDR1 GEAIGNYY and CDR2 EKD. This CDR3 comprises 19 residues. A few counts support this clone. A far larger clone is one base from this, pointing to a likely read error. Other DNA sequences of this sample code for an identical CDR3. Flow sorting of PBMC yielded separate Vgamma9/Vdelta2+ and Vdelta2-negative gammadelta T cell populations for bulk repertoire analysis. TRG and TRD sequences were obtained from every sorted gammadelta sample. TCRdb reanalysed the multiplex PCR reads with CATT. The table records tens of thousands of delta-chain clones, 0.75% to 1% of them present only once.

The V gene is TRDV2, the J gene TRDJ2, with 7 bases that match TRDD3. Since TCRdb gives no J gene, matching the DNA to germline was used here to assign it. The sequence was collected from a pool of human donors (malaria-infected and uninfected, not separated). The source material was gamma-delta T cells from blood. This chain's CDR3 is CACDTVAVLGSHLTAQLFF. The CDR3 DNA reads TGTGCCTGTGACACCGTAGCGGTACTGGGGTCCCATTTGACGGCACAACTCTTCTTT.